This T cell receptor beta chain was identified during a study of blood T cell repertoires in COVID-19. In the original analysis: Estimated nucleated cell counts came from reference gene primer amplification. Assay: immunoSEQ multiplex PCR; the TCRdb copy retains only in-frame clones and omits some. V and J calls and clone size come straight from that table; D and trimming were deduced from the DNA. The table shows hundreds of thousands of clones, with about 80% occurring only once. Losses at the gene ends were 0 bases for V and 9 bases for J; bases not matched to a gene: 8. Germline assignment: CDR1 LGHDT and CDR2 YNNKEL (reference sequence). The CDR3 extends over 16 amino acids.

The receptor was isolated from a man aged 25-45 years with acute COVID-19. The chain is built from TRBV3-1 (or the pseudogene TRBV3-2) and TRBJ2-1, with 10 bases identical to TRBD2. The sequenced sample consisted of PBMCs or T cells enriched from blood (not recorded which). The CDR3 DNA is TGTGCCAGCAGCCAAGACAGAGCGGGGGGGAAAATTGAGCAGTTCTTC. It codes for CASSQDRAGGKIEQFF.